The rows below give T cell receptor beta chains drawn from one sample of a study of T cells in Graves' hyperthyroidism and ophthalmopathy. TCRdb analysed the multiplex PCR reads with MiXCR anew, one entry per CDR3 protein. The table has approximately 400,000 distinct CDR3 sequences, 15% to 20% seen once. The sequenced sample was blood. Every receptor here comes from a woman aged 18-29 years with Graves' hyperthyroidism. The conserved cysteine and the conserved F or W are not part of the CDR3 here.

>TRBV7-9
ASRLNRVNSPLH
>TRBV6-5
ASSFRDRDKNIQY
>TRBV20-1
SAPSGTGFRETQY
>TRBV3-1
ASSPRTGRYGYT
>TRBV2
ASSEFLGDQPQH
>TRBV20-1
SASKIRQNSPLH
>TRBV20-1
SADTGTSGAYEQY
>TRBV12-3/TRBV12-4
ASSFRQGKAF
>TRBV15
ATSRGVGTEYEQY
>TRBV20-1
SARVRTGSSGNTIY
>TRBV19
ASNGGDTNTGELF
>TRBV15
ATRAWRGAEEQY
>TRBV12-3/TRBV12-4
ASSSTRRGLSSGNTIY
>TRBV18
ASSPTGPGYSGANVLT
>TRBV12-3/TRBV12-4
ASSLRGQDHNYGYT
>TRBV28
ASSYRGSMETQY
>TRBV7-8
ASSIWTSGGSHEQY
>TRBV11-2
ASSTDRNQPQH
>TRBV2
ASRSSGGPYEQY
>TRBV30
AWSPGSYLEQY
>TRBV11-2
ASSLETGGYGYT
>TRBV6-4
ASSGTSGGQETQY
>TRBV29-1
SVGGGTADQPQH
>TRBV24-1
ATSDEGTGSHGYT
>TRBV9
ASSAPGKPPLH
>TRBV20-1
SAGTGDQPQH
>TRBV6-5
ASSSWTGETQY
>TRBV7-9
ASSSTSLSAGELF
>TRBV6-5
ASSYSPDSTNYGYT
>TRBV6-2/TRBV6-3
ASILNTEAF
>TRBV20-1
SARGRGPEAF
>TRBV12-3/TRBV12-4
ASSQRGQGAGGYT
>TRBV24-1
ATSEPNRDGYT
>TRBV7-9
ASSPTNQPLH
>TRBV24-1
ATSDGVSQETQY
>TRBV4-1
ASSQDPAGTSGEQY
>TRBV28
ASSRLEGDNQPQH
>TRBV2
ASSDEFGQTKSYEQY
>TRBV29-1
SVDFSYYGYT
>TRBV27
ASSPMGDILYGYT
>TRBV6-1
ASSEISLYYRSGYT
>TRBV28
ASTSLYPYGNTEAF
>TRBV6-1
ATGEDGYT
>TRBV28
ASGEAGTGYEQY
>TRBV2
AGGGPGRMSVNTGELF